This TCR beta chain was profiled in a study of blood T cell repertoires in COVID-19. Study-wide background: PBMCs, B-cell-depleted T cells, or T cells provided the cDNA or gDNA that made up the material.

The CDR3 runs to 14 residues. Some clones are missing from TCRdb's copy, which holds only in-frame ones; the method was immunoSEQ multiplex PCR. The sample includes about 17,000 clones, approximately 86% of them seen just once. The sample was peripheral blood. The J gene is TRBJ2-4, the V gene TRBV21-1; the table's D call, TRBD2, was not checked against the DNA. TRBV21-1 is termed a pseudogene. This receptor was taken from a man over 45 with active COVID-19. The CDR3 sequence is CRSTNRLAKNIQYF. DNA for the CDR3: TGTCGTTCTACTAACCGTCTAGCCAAAAACATTCAGTACTTC.